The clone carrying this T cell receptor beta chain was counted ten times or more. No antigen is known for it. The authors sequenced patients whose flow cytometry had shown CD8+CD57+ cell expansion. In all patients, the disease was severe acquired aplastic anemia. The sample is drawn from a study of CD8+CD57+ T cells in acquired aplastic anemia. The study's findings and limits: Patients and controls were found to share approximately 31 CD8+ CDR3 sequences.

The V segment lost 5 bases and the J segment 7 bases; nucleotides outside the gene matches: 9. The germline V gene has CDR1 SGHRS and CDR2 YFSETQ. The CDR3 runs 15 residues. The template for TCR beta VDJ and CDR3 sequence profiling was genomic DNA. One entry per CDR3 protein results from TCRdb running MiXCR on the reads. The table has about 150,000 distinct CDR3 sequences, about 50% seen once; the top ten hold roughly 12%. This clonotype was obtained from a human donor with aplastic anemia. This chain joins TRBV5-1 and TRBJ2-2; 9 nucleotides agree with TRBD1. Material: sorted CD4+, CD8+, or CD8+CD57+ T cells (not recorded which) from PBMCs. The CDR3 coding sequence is TGCGCCAGCAGTATTGGTGGGACAGGGTTCGGGGAGCTGTTTTTT. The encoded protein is CASSIGGTGFGELFF.